This TCR beta chain was sequenced in a study of post-analysis software for immune sequencing data. The overall study: Both relapsing-remitting and secondary progressive multiple sclerosis featured among the disease courses, as did progressive-relapsing multiple sclerosis.

Sequencing libraries made from TCR beta cDNA carried unique molecular identifiers. Input populations of about 0.85 to 11 million T cells gave rise to some 500,000 cDNA molecules. A single record per CDR3 protein comes from TCRdb applying MiXCR to the PCR reads. This repertoire shows roughly 620,000 distinct CDR3 sequences, 44% found once; its top ten account for 1.5% to 2%. For this clonotype: The antigen remains undetermined.

Overall study findings and caveats: Included in a set of about 5 TRBV segments more frequent in patients than controls were TRBV5-6, TRBV5-1 and TRBV20-1. Samples prepared in the same batch strongly co-clustered by F measure. Normalized Chao1 diversity was significantly reduced in patients versus controls.

This CDR3 spans 15 amino acids. Losses at the gene ends were 4 bases for V and 1 base for J; bases not matched to a gene: 5. Germline CDR1 is MNHEY and CDR2 is SVGAGI. This sequence joins TRBV6-5 and TRBJ1-1, with TRBD1 identical over 8 bases. The source material was blood. This TCR was sampled from a girl aged 10-17 years with multiple sclerosis. DNA for the CDR3: TGTGCCAGCAGTTTGACAGGGGAGAAGAACACTGAAGCTTTCTTT. Encoded protein: CASSLTGEKNTEAFF.